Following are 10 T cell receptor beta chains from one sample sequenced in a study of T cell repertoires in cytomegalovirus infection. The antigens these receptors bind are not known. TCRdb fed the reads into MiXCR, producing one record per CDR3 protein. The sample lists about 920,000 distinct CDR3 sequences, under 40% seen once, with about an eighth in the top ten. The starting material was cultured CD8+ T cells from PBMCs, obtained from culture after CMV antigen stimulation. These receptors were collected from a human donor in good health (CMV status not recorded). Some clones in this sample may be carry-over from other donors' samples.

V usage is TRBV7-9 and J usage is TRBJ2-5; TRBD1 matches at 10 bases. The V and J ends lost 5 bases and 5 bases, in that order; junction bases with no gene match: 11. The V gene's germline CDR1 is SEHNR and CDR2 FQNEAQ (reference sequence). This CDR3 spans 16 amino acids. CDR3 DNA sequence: TGTGCCAGCAGCGGCGGTAGGACAGGGGGGTTGGAGACCCAGTACTTC. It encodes CASSGGRTGGLETQYF.

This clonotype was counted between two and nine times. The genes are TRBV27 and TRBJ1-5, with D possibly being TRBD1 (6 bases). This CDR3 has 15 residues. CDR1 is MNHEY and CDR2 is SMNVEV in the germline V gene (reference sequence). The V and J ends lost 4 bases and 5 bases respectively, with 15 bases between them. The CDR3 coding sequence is TGTGCCAGCAGTTCGGAGAGGGGGATTTATCAGCCCCAGCATTTT. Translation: CASSSERGIYQPQHF.

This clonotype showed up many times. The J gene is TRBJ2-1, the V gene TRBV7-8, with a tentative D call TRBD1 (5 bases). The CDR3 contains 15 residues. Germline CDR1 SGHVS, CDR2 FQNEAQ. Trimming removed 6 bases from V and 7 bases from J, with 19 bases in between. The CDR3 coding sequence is TGTGCCAGCAGTCAAACCTTACAGGAAAGGAATGAGCAGTTCTTC. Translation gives CASSQTLQERNEQFF.

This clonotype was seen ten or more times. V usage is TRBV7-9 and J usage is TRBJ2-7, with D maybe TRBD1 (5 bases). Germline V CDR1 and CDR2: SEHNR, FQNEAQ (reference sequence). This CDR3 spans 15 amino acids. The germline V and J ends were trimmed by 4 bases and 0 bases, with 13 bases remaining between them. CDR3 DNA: TGTGCCAGCAGCTCGTCTGACAGCGCCTCCTACGAGCAGTACTTC. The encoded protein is CASSSSDSASYEQYF.

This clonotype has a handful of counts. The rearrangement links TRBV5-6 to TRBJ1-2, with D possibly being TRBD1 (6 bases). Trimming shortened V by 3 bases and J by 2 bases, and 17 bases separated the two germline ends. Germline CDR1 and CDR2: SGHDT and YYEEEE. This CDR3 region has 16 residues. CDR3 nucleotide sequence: TGTGCCAGCAGCTCACCCTTGGACAGAGAAAACTATGGCTACACCTTC. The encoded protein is CASSSPLDRENYGYTF.

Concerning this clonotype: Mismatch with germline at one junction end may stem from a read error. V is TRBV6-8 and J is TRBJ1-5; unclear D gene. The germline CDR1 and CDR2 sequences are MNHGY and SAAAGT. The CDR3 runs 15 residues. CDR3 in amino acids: CVSMVGFIDNQPQHF. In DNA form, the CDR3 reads TGTGTCAGCATGGTGGGGTTTATTGATAATCAGCCCCAGCATTTT.

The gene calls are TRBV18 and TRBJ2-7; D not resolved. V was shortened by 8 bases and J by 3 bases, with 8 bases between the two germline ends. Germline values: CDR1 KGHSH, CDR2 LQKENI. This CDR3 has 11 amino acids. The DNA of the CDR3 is TGTGCCAGCCGTGGATTCTACGAGCAGTACTTC. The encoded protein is CASRGFYEQYF.

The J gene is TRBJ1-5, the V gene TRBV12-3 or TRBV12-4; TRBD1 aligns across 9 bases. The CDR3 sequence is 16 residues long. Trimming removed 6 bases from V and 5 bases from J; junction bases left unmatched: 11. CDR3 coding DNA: TGTGCCAGCAGAGACACAGGGGGCGGTGGTTATCAGCCCCAGCATTTT. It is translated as CASRDTGGGGYQPQHF.

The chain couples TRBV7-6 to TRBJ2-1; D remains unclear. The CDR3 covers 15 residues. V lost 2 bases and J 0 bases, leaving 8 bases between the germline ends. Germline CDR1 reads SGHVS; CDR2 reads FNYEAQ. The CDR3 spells CASSLPEHSYNEQFF. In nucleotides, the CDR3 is TGTGCCAGCAGCTTACCCGAGCACTCCTACAATGAGCAGTTCTTC.

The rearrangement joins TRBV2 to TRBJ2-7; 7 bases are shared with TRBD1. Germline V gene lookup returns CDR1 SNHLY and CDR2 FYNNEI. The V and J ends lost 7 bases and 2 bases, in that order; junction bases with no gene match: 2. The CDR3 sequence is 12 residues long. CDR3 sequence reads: CASTGTAYEQYV. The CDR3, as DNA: TGTGCCAGCACCGGGACAGCCTACGAGCAGTACGTC.